The next 24 T cell receptor beta chains were all read from a single sample in a study of T-cell reconstitution after alpha-beta-depleted transplantation in children. For TCRbeta, the library was prepared with unique molecular identifiers. TCRdb itself ran the PCR reads through MiXCR, one entry per CDR3 protein. The sample yields around 480,000 distinct CDR3 sequences, about 31% seen once. This material consisted of PBMCs from the stem cell graft donor, taken from the stem cell graft. The receptor set was obtained from a human donor who donated a stem cell graft to a child with aplastic anemia.

The rearrangement links TRBV10-3 to TRBJ2-5, with 7 bases fitting TRBD1. Germline V lookup: CDR1 ENHRY, CDR2 SYGVKD. The trim removed 8 bases at V and 3 bases at J, leaving 0 bases unmatched. The CDR3 totals 11 residues. This chain's CDR3 is CAIGTEETQYF. The CDR3 DNA reads as TGTGCCATCGGGACAGAAGAGACCCAGTACTTC.

This clonotype was counted a few times. The chain recombines TRBV3-1 with TRBJ2-2; D ambiguous. Germline V CDR1 and CDR2: LGHDT, YNNKEL (reference sequence). The ends were cut back, 2 bases at V and 4 bases at J, with 11 bases in the middle. This CDR3 comprises 15 residues. The CDR3 nucleotides are TGTGCCAGCAGCCAAACCCGTCGGGTCACCGGGGAGCTGTTTTTT. This encodes CASSQTRRVTGELFF.

This clonotype was seen more than once but under ten times. This sequence joins TRBV9 and TRBJ2-3; D gene unclear. The germline V gene encodes CDR1 SGDLS and CDR2 YYNGEE. The CDR3 is 15 amino acids. V lost 4 bases to trimming and J lost 3 bases, with 15 bases between them. Here the CDR3 DNA reads TGTGCCAGCAGCTCGCAGCCCACGCCTACAGATACGCAGTATTTT. Protein product: CASSSQPTPTDTQYF. Combining the CDR3 with reference TRBV9 and TRBJ2-3 gives the whole variable domain DSGVTQTPKHLITATGQRVTLRCSPRSGDLSVYWYQQSLDQGLQFLIQYYNGEERAKGNILERFSAQQFPDLHSELNLSSLELGDSALYFCASSSQPTPTDTQYFGPGTRLTVL.

In its sample, this clonotype was seen a few times. The chain uses TRBV29-1 and TRBJ2-2; weak D call: TRBD1 (5 bases). The CDR3 has 16 amino acids. With 6 bases removed from V and 5 bases from J, the gap between germline ends came to 22 bases. CDR1 and CDR2 (germline): SQVTM, ANQGSEA. The DNA for the CDR3 is TGCAGCGTCCATTATCGAAGGACAAGGAAAACCGGGGAGCTGTTTTTT. Encoded protein: CSVHYRRTRKTGELFF.

CDR3 residues: CASSPKGREGVNTEAFF. The CDR3 DNA sequence: TGTGCCAGCAGCCCAAAAGGTAGGGAAGGGGTGAACACTGAAGCTTTCTTT. This chain connects TRBV7-2 to TRBJ1-1; D perhaps matches TRBD1 (5 bases). The CDR3 length is 17 residues. V was trimmed by 5 bases and J by 0 bases, leaving 19 bases between them. Germline CDR1 SGHTA, CDR2 FQGNSA. The whole variable domain, remainder taken from reference TRBV7-2 and TRBJ1-1, is GAGVSQSPSNKVTEKGKDVELRCDPISGHTALYWYRQSLGQGLEFLIYFQGNSAPDKSGLPSDRFSAERTGGSVSTLTIQRTQQEDSAVYLCASSPKGREGVNTEAFFGQGTRLTVV.

The chain employs TRBV5-5 and TRBJ1-2; D call uncertain. The germline V and J ends were trimmed by 0 bases and 7 bases, with 19 bases remaining between them. Germline loops: CDR1 SGHKS, CDR2 YYEKEE (reference sequence). This CDR3 comprises 16 residues. This CDR3 reads CASSLGHALYGSGYTF. CDR3 DNA sequence: TGTGCCAGCAGCTTGGGGCACGCCTTATATGGGTCTGGCTACACCTTC.

This clonotype was counted only a few times. The rearrangement uses TRBV7-3 and TRBJ2-7, with TRBD2 identical over 7 bases. Looked up from germline, CDR1 is SGHTA and CDR2 is FQGTGA. The junction had 4 bases not matched to a gene; V was cut back by 5 bases and J by 0 bases. The CDR3 length is 14 residues. Here the CDR3 reads CASSPGTTSYEQYF. CDR3 nucleotides: TGTGCCAGCAGCCCCGGGACTACCTCCTACGAGCAGTACTTC.

This clonotype was recorded a few times. The V call is TRBV21-1, the J call TRBJ1-1. TRBV21-1 is flagged as a pseudogene. The CDR3 is 16 residues long. In DNA, the CDR3 is TGTGCCAGCAGCAACATGTCCGGGACTCTAAACACTGAAGCTTTCTTT. Translated: CASSNMSGTLNTEAFF.

There are many counts of this clonotype. The rearrangement links TRBV12-3 or TRBV12-4 to TRBJ1-5; D unresolved. The CDR3 is made up of 13 amino acids. V gave up 6 bases and J gave up 0 bases, with 6 bases separating them. CDR3 DNA sequence: TGTGCCAGCAGCTTAAATAGCAATCAGCCCCAGCATTTT. Protein product: CASSLNSNQPQHF.

The chain links TRBV12-3 or TRBV12-4 to TRBJ1-1, with 9 bases aligning to TRBD1. The CDR3 length is 12 residues. V dropped 10 bases and J dropped 10; count of bases not matched to a gene: 10. The CDR3 sequence is CATKKQGAPAFF. The CDR3 DNA is TGTGCCACCAAAAAACAGGGGGCTCCAGCTTTCTTT.

This clonotype turned up a few times. The CDR3 coding sequence is TGTGCCAGCAGCTTAGGTAGAGGGACGTATGGCTACACCTTC. It yields the protein CASSLGRGTYGYTF. This rearrangement joins TRBV7-9 to TRBJ1-2; tentative D call: TRBD1 (5 bases). Germline values: CDR1 SEHNR, CDR2 FQNEAQ (reference sequence). Trimming shortened V by 1 base and J by 5 bases, and 11 bases separated the two germline ends. The CDR3 length is 14 residues.

This chain links TRBV9 with TRBJ1-4, with D tentatively TRBD1 (5 bases). Germline loops: CDR1 SGDLS, CDR2 YYNGEE. With 1 base removed from V and 3 bases from J, the gap between germline ends came to 7 bases. This CDR3 comprises 14 residues. The CDR3 spells CASSVQGSNEKLFF. In DNA form, the CDR3 reads TGTGCCAGCAGCGTACAGGGTTCTAATGAAAAACTGTTTTTT.

In its sample, this clonotype was seen a few times. The rearrangement joins TRBV5-8 to TRBJ1-4; maybe TRBD1 (6 bases). V lost 2 bases and J lost 5, with 13 bases in between. The CDR3 has 15 amino acids. CDR1 is SGHTS, CDR2 YDEGEE, per germline. The CDR3 DNA reads TGTGCCAGCAGCTTCTCGGCAGGGGAGAATGAAAAACTGTTTTTT. This sequence encodes CASSFSAGENEKLFF.

The chain has TRBV12-3 or TRBV12-4 and TRBJ2-1; 11 bases line up with TRBD2. V lost 6 bases to trimming and J lost 9 bases; unmatched junction nucleotides: 4. CDR3 length: 13 residues. The CDR3 spells CASRTGTSGEQFF. Written as DNA, the CDR3 is TGTGCCAGCAGAACCGGGACTAGCGGTGAGCAGTTCTTC.

This clonotype came up a few times. V is TRBV7-9 and J is TRBJ1-3; no clear D gene. Germline V gene lookup returns CDR1 SEHNR and CDR2 FQNEAQ (reference sequence). The V end lost 4 bases, the J end lost 0 bases, and 7 bases lay between the germline ends. CDR3 length equals 14 residues. Here the CDR3 reads CASSSGVSGNTIYF. The CDR3 bases are TGTGCCAGCAGCTCCGGGGTCTCTGGAAACACCATATATTTT.

The table lists this clonotype with a few counts. The V and J genes are TRBV5-4 and TRBJ2-1; 7 nucleotides match TRBD1. CDR3 size: 15 residues. Trimming took 0 bases from V and 7 from J; bases not matched to a gene: 7. Germline V gene data show CDR1 as SGHNT and CDR2 as YYREEE (reference sequence). The CDR3 here is CASSLEGAFENEQFF. CDR3 nucleotide sequence: TGTGCCAGCAGCTTGGAGGGGGCGTTTGAGAATGAGCAGTTCTTC.

The chain is built from TRBV12-3 or TRBV12-4 and TRBJ1-5, with D perhaps TRBD1 (5 bases). The CDR3 covers 14 residues. The germline V and J ends were trimmed by 6 bases and 2 bases, with 11 bases remaining between them. CDR3 sequence (DNA): TGTGCCAGCAGGAAAAGAGGGGGCAATCAGCCCCAGCATTTT. Encoded protein: CASRKRGGNQPQHF.

The chain links TRBV20-1 to TRBJ2-5; D is ambiguous. This CDR3 has 12 amino acids. V lost 5 bases, J lost 4 bases, and 11 bases lay in between. The germline gives CDR1 DFQATT, CDR2 SNEGSKA (reference sequence). For the CDR3, the DNA is TGCAGTGCTCGCATGAGGTCAGAGACCCAGTACTTC. This translates into CSARMRSETQYF.

The chain combines TRBV5-1 with TRBJ2-1; TRBD2 agrees at 13 bases. Germline V gene lookup returns CDR1 SGHRS and CDR2 YFSETQ. V trimming: 4 bases; J trimming: 8 bases; junction bases outside the gene matches: 3. The CDR3 loop spans 14 amino acids. The CDR3: CASSRTSGGDEQFF. The CDR3, as DNA: TGCGCCAGCAGCCGGACTAGCGGGGGAGATGAGCAGTTCTTC.

This clonotype came up a few times. This chain joins TRBV6-1 and TRBJ1-2, with 7 bases identical to TRBD1. Germline CDR1 is MNHNS and CDR2 is SASEGT. V dropped 9 bases and J dropped 4; count of bases not matched to a gene: 8. The CDR3 totals 13 residues. CDR3 loop: CASSKGQLYGYTF. DNA for the CDR3: TGTGCCAGTAGTAAGGGACAGCTCTATGGCTACACCTTC.

This clonotype was detected only a few times. The chain joins TRBV6-2 or TRBV6-3 to TRBJ2-1, with D tentatively TRBD2 (5 bases). Trimming removed 0 bases at V and 8 bases at J, with 5 bases between. The CDR3 consists of 12 residues. The germline V gene has CDR1 MNHEY and CDR2 SVGEGT. CDR3 residues: CASSYSGDEQFF. Written as DNA, the CDR3 is TGTGCCAGCAGTTACTCCGGGGATGAGCAGTTCTTC.

This clonotype appeared a few times. This chain connects TRBV7-9 to TRBJ1-2, with D unresolved. CDR1 and CDR2 from the germline V gene are SEHNR and FQNEAQ (reference sequence). Between the trimmed V and J ends, which lost 0 bases and 8 bases, there was a span of 10 bases. This CDR3 is built from 13 residues. The CDR3: CASSLALGYGYTF. CDR3 in DNA: TGTGCCAGCAGCTTAGCGCTAGGGTACGGCTACACCTTC.

V gene TRBV6-1 combines with J gene TRBJ2-3, with 9 bases matching TRBD1. Trimming removed 8 bases from V and 5 bases from J; junction bases left unmatched: 11. Germline assignment: CDR1 MNHNS and CDR2 SASEGT. The CDR3 length is 15 residues. The CDR3 sequence is CASSGQGSFGDTQYF. The CDR3 DNA is TGTGCCAGCTCGGGACAGGGATCATTTGGAGATACGCAGTATTTT.

This sequence joins TRBV6-1 and TRBJ1-5, with 8 bases aligning to TRBD1. Trimming cost V 6 bases and J 3 bases; bases outside gene matches: 7. The CDR3 sequence is 15 residues long. Germline loops: CDR1 MNHNS, CDR2 SASEGT. CDR3 nucleotide sequence: TGTGCCAGCAGGAATCAGGGGGCAGTCAATCAGCCCCAGCATTTT. Its protein product is CASRNQGAVNQPQHF.